The 18 T cell receptor beta chains below all came from one sample that was sequenced in a study of T cells in Graves' hyperthyroidism and ophthalmopathy. Researchers took RNA transcripts and amplified the TCR beta CDR3 regions from them. HTBI primers drove first-round RT-PCR of the TCR CDR3. One entry per CDR3 protein results from TCRdb running MiXCR on the multiplex PCR reads. The table records a few hundred thousand distinct CDR3 sequences, roughly 46% of them present only once. The sample taken for sequencing was peripheral blood or thyroid tissue (not recorded which). These receptors were taken from a woman between 18 and 29 years old with Graves' hyperthyroidism.

This clonotype was picked up many times. In DNA, the CDR3 is TGTGCCAGCACTAGGGTAGCGGGAGGCACCGGGGAGCTGTTTTTT. It specifies CASTRVAGGTGELFF. The chain employs TRBV2 and TRBJ2-2, with 10 bases fitting TRBD2. V shed 7 bases and J 4 bases; nucleotides not matched to a gene: 6. Germline values: CDR1 SNHLY, CDR2 FYNNEI. This CDR3 has 15 residues.

V usage is TRBV20-1 and J usage is TRBJ1-4, with D perhaps TRBD1 (5 bases). CDR3 length: 14 residues. Germline V gene lookup returns CDR1 DFQATT and CDR2 SNEGSKA (reference sequence). With 0 bases removed from V and 8 bases from J, the gap between germline ends came to 13 bases. Written as DNA, the CDR3 is TGCAGTGCTAGAGATGGGCGGGGGAAGGAAAAACTGTTTTTT. Translation gives CSARDGRGKEKLFF.

The chain couples TRBV15 to TRBJ1-1; D is unresolved. The CDR3 is 15 residues long. V shed 3 bases and J shed 2 bases, with 13 bases lying between them. Germline CDR1 is LNHNV and CDR2 is YYDKDF (reference sequence). For the CDR3, the DNA is TGTGCCACCAGCAGCCCCCTTCGGGGAAACACTGAAGCTTTCTTT. It is translated as CATSSPLRGNTEAFF.

This clonotype was observed at least ten times. This chain connects TRBV29-1 to TRBJ1-1, with 8 bases that match TRBD1. Trimming at V came to 7 bases and at J to 5 bases, leaving 6 bases not matched to a gene. Germline lookup yields CDR1 SQVTM and CDR2 ANQGSEA. The CDR3 has 12 amino acids. The CDR3 here is CSAGTGNTEAFF. Written as DNA, the CDR3 is TGCAGCGCAGGGACAGGAAATACTGAAGCTTTCTTT.

This clonotype has a single count. The rearrangement uses TRBV9 and TRBJ2-7; no definite D call. The CDR3 has 15 amino acids. V gave up 0 bases and J gave up 5 bases, with 15 bases separating them. CDR1 SGDLS and CDR2 YYNGEE come from the germline V gene. The CDR3 DNA reads as TGTGCCAGCAGCGTAGGCGGCCCGGTGGCGGACGAGCAGTACTTC. It yields the protein CASSVGGPVADEQYF.

This clonotype was detected many times. This chain connects TRBV10-3 to TRBJ2-2, with 7 bases fitting TRBD2. J was trimmed by 1 base and V by 6 bases; bases with no gene match: 5. CDR1 and CDR2 from the germline V gene are ENHRY and SYGVKD. CDR3 length: 15 amino acids. The CDR3 protein is CAIRESGMNTGELFF. In DNA form, the CDR3 reads TGTGCCATCAGGGAGAGCGGGATGAACACCGGGGAGCTGTTTTTT.

The DNA of the CDR3 is TGTGCCAGCATCGAAGGCCCGGCCGGCAATCAGCCCCAGCATTTT. As protein: CASIEGPAGNQPQHF. The chain joins TRBV2 to TRBJ1-5, with D uncertain. The V and J ends lost 7 bases and 2 bases respectively, with 15 bases between them. Germline V gene data show CDR1 as SNHLY and CDR2 as FYNNEI. The CDR3 covers 15 residues. The variable domain in full, with the rest retrieved from reference TRBV2 and TRBJ1-5, is EPEVTQTPSHQVTQMGQEVILRCVPISNHLYFYWYRQILGQKVEFLVSFYNNEISEKSEIFDDQFSVERPDGSNFTLKIRSTKLEDSAMYFCASIEGPAGNQPQHFGDGTRLSIL.

In regard to this clonotype: Being one base from a much bigger clone, this may be a read error. The conserved closing phenylalanine or tryptophan is absent in this CDR3, likely reflecting a read error. V gene TRBV5-4 combines with J gene TRBJ2-7, with 9 bases aligning to TRBD2. CDR1 and CDR2 (germline): SGHNT, YYREEE (reference sequence). With 4 bases clipped from V and 3 bases from J, the junction kept 8 bases outside the gene matches. The CDR3 is 15 residues long. CDR3 in amino acids: CASSRRPSGDYEQYL. The CDR3 bases are TGTGCCAGCAGCCGACGTCCTAGCGGGGACTACGAGCAGTACCTC.

This clonotype occurred many times. DNA of the CDR3: TGCAGTGCTAGAGACTCCGGGACAGTTAATGAAAAACTGTTTTTT. This encodes CSARDSGTVNEKLFF. This chain links TRBV20-1 with TRBJ1-4; 7 bases agree with TRBD1. The CDR3 runs to 15 residues. The J segment lost 4 bases and the V segment lost 0 bases, leaving 5 bases of the junction unmatched. Looked up from germline, CDR1 is DFQATT and CDR2 is SNEGSKA (reference sequence).

The chain employs TRBV20-1 and TRBJ1-2, with D possibly matching TRBD1 (5 bases). This CDR3 spans 10 amino acids. Germline V CDR1 and CDR2: DFQATT, SNEGSKA (reference sequence). The germline V and J ends were trimmed by 7 bases and 12 bases, with 15 bases remaining between them. CDR3 nucleotides: TGCAGTGGTAGGGGCTCTGGAAACACCTTC. The encoded protein is CSGRGSGNTF.

The V and J genes are TRBV5-4 and TRBJ2-3, with 7 bases fitting TRBD1. The CDR3 loop spans 17 amino acids. Germline lookup yields CDR1 SGHNT and CDR2 YYREEE (reference sequence). The junction had 9 bases not matched to a gene; V was cut back by 1 base and J by 1 base. Here the CDR3 DNA reads TGTGCCAGCAGCTTGAAAGAGGGGACAGTCGGCACAGATACGCAGTATTTT. Translation: CASSLKEGTVGTDTQYF.

The V and J genes are TRBV24-1 and TRBJ2-5; TRBD2 matches at 9 bases. Germline V gene sequence: CDR1 KGHDR, CDR2 SFDVKD. V dropped 0 bases and J dropped 5; count of bases not matched to a gene: 3. The CDR3 is 15 amino acids. The CDR3 loop is CATSDLRSGRETQYF. The CDR3 DNA is TGTGCCACCAGTGATTTGAGGAGCGGGAGGGAGACCCAGTACTTC.

The chain couples TRBV7-2 to TRBJ2-7; 8 nucleotides match TRBD2. Looked up from germline, CDR1 is SGHTA and CDR2 is FQGNSA. The CDR3 is 16 amino acids. Trimming at V came to 5 bases and at J to 2 bases, leaving 11 bases not matched to a gene. The CDR3 DNA reads TGTGCCAGCAGCCAAGACGCCACTAGCGGACCCTACGAGCAGTACTTC. It yields the protein CASSQDATSGPYEQYF.

In its sample, this clonotype was seen many times. The chain carries TRBV7-9 and TRBJ2-6, with 7 bases aligning to TRBD1. Germline V gene sequence: CDR1 SEHNR, CDR2 FQNEAQ (reference sequence). The CDR3 extends over 19 amino acids. Trimming took 4 bases from V and 0 from J; bases not matched to a gene: 12. The CDR3 DNA sequence: TGTGCCAGCAGCTCTCTCGGACAGGTCTACAGCTCTGGGGCCAACGTCCTGACTTTC. It yields the protein CASSSLGQVYSSGANVLTF.

The chain carries TRBV5-1 and TRBJ2-7; 9 bases fit TRBD1. This CDR3 spans 16 amino acids. Trimming cost V 0 bases and J 5 bases; bases outside gene matches: 9. Per germline, CDR1 SGHRS and CDR2 YFSETQ. CDR3 DNA sequence: TGCGCCAGCAGCTTGGCTAGCGTGGGACAGGGCGACGAGCAGTACTTC. It yields the protein CASSLASVGQGDEQYF.

Note on this clonotype: A much larger clone sits a single nucleotide away, making a read error possible. The chain uses TRBV12-3 or TRBV12-4 and TRBJ1-5; TRBD1 might be the D (5 bases). There are 16 residues in the CDR3. Trimming removed 4 bases at V and 7 bases at J, with 20 bases between. CDR3 DNA sequence: TGTGCCAGCAGTTCAATTGGCAAGGGGCACGGCCAGCCCCAGCATTTT. Encoded protein: CASSSIGKGHGQPQHF.

This clonotype was recorded many times. This chain joins TRBV7-2 and TRBJ2-7, with 8 nucleotides matching TRBD2. Germline loops: CDR1 SGHTA, CDR2 FQGNSA. The CDR3 is 14 amino acids. The trim removed 3 bases at V and 3 bases at J, leaving 4 bases unmatched. The CDR3 loop reads CASSFSGGDYEQYF. The CDR3 DNA is TGTGCCAGCAGCTTCAGCGGGGGAGACTACGAGCAGTACTTC. The full variable domain, completed using reference TRBV7-2 and TRBJ2-7, is GAGVSQSPSNKVTEKGKDVELRCDPISGHTALYWYRQSLGQGLEFLIYFQGNSAPDKSGLPSDRFSAERTGGSVSTLTIQRTQQEDSAVYLCASSFSGGDYEQYFGPGTRLTVT.

In the case of this clonotype: This may arise from a read error, as a much more abundant clone is one base away. The chain has TRBV10-3 and TRBJ1-1, with 7 positions matching TRBD1. J was trimmed by 1 base and V by 6 bases; bases with no gene match: 5. Germline loops: CDR1 ENHRY, CDR2 SYGVKD. The CDR3 length is 14 residues. CDR3 sequence: CAISSRTGNTEAFF. CDR3 DNA sequence: TGTGCCATCAGCTCAAGGACAGGGAACACTGAAGCTTTCTTT.